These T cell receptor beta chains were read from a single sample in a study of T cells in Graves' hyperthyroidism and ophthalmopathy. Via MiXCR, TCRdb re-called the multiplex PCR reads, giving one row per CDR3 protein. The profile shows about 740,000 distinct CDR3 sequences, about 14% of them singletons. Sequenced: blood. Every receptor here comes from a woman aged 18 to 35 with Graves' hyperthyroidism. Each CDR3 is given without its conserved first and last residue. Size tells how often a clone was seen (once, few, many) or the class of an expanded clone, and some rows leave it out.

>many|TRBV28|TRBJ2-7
ASTRDRGEQY
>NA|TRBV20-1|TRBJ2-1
SASGNIEQF
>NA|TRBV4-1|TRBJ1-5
ASSPVGLSNQPQH
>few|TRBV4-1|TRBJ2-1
ASTSAWESDEQF
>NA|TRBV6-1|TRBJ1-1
ASTEQGPYTEAF
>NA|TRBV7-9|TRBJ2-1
ASSLMEGPGLAYNEQF
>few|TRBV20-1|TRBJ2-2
SAVDRQYTGELF
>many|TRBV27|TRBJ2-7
ASSLGVPASEQY
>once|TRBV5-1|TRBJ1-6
ASSSTPPGQALSPLH
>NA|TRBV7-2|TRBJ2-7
ASSLATSGWEYEQY
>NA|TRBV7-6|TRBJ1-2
ASTTQGTHGYT
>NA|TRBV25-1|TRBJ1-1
ASSGRDSHYPRYTETF
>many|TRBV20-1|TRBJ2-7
SARRDTGYEQY
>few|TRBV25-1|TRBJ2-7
ASSGPGQGFYEQY
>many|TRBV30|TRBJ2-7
AWAEGRTYEQY
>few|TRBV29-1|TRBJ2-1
SVEGAAAGENEQF
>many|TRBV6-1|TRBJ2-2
ASSERGGVLSGELF
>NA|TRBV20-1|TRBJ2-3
SANPTSGTAVGTQY
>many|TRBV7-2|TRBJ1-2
ASSPDRGQGYT
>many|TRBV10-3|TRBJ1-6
AISESYSDSSYNSPLH
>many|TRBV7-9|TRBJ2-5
ASSLWGIETQY
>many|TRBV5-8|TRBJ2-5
ASSAVGVRETQY
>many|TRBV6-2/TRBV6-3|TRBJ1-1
ASSGWVATTEAF
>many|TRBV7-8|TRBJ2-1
ASSLERPTLSNEQF
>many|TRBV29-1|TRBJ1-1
SVSIDMGAF
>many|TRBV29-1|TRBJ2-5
SVEQNQETQY
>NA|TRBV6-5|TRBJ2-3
ASSYSEAVTDTQY
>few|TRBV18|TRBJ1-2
ASSPTGQGSKIGYT
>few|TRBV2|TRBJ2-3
ASTAFLDGVLAADTQY
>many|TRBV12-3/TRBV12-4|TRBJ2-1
ASRFLAGEDEQF
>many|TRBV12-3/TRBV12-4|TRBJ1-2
ASSWTGVNYGYT
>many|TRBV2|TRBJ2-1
ASTPSAEGGIYNEQF
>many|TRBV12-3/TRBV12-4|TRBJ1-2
ASRPDRGFGYT
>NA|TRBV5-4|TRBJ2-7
ASSRYVSQHEQY
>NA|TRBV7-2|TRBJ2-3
ASSLGLALASSTDTQY
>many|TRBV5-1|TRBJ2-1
ASSLVSGKPHNEQF
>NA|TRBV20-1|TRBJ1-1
SAPSALNTEAF
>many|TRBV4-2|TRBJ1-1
ASSQVWGGTEAF
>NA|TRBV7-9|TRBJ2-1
ASSFLPGNGEQF
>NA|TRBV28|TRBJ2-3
ASSFLASYTDTQY
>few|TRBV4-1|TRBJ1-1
ASSLTTGGGTEAF
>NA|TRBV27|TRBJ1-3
VSSLTGKPGNTIY
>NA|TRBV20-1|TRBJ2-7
SATTGGGTYEQY
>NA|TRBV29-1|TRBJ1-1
SGYRGNTEAF
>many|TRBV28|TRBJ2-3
ASSLRGVRRTDTQY
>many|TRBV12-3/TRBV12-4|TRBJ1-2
ASSLGPDYGYT
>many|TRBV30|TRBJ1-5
AWSAPGQPQH
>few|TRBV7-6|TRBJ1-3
ASSLRTAESGNTIY
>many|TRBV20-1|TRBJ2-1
SARPAGTLSYNEQF
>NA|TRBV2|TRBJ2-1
ASGSEQGARNEQF
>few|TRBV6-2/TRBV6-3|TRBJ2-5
ASSYHLAGDETQY
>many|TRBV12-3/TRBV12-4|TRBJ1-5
ASSTLGSSNQPQH
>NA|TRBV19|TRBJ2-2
ASSRLAGGLTGELF
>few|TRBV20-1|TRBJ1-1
SAYRVDTEAF
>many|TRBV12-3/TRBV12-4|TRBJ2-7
ASSLELGGGYEQY